This T cell receptor beta chain was sequenced during a study of shared clonotypes between healthy human individuals. TCRdb keeps only in-frame clones here, not all; method: immunoSEQ multiplex PCR. The table records about 2 million clones, around 95% of them present only once. Turning to this clone: The sample contains more than one DNA sequence encoding this CDR3.

This CDR3 spans 16 amino acids. V was pared by 3 bases and J by 2 bases, with 2 bases of the junction left unmatched. Germline V gives CDR1 SGHNT, CDR2 YYREEE (reference sequence). Sequenced sample: naive CD4+ T cells sorted from blood. The subset is: CD45RA+ positively selected. The chain employs TRBV5-4 and TRBJ2-5; 15 bases are a match to TRBD2. The sequence derives from a man aged 18 to 30 in good health. This CDR3 is CASSWGLAGGQETQYF. CDR3 nucleotides: TGTGCCAGCAGCTGGGGACTAGCGGGGGGACAAGAGACCCAGTACTTC.